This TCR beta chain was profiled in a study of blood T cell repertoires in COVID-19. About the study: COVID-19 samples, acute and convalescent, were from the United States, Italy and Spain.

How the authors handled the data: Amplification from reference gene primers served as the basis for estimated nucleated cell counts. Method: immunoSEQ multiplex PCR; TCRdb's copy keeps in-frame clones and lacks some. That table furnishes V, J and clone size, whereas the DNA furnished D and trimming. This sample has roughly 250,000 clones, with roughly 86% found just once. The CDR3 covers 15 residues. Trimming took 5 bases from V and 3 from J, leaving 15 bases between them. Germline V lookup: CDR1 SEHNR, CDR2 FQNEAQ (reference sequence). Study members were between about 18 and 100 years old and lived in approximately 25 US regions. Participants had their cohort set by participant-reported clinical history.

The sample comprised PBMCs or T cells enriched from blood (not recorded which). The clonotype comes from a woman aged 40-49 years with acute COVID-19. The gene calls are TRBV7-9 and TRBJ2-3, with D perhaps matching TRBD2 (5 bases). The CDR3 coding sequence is TGTGCCAGCAGCCATTCACTAGGAACTACAGATACGCAGTATTTT. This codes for CASSHSLGTTDTQYF.